The next 6 T cell receptor beta chains were all read from a single sample in a study of cytomegalovirus exposure and HLA in healthy donors. This PCR relied on a set of 60 Vbeta primers and 13 Jbeta primers. Profiling relied on immunoSEQ multiplex PCR, and the TCRdb table lists in-frame clones only, not all of them. The repertoire holds 100,000 to 120,000 clones, with approximately 69% as singletons. The sample was PBMCs. The receptors come from a man aged 25-45 years in good health and CMV-seronegative.

The chain joins TRBV5-5 to TRBJ1-2, with 12 bases lining up with TRBD1. V lost 2 bases and J lost 3; bases outside the gene matches: 11. In germline, CDR1 is SGHKS, CDR2 YYEKEE (reference sequence). The CDR3 contains 18 residues. DNA for the CDR3: TGTGCCAGCAGCTTTATTCGCCGGGACAGGGGGCGTGACTATGGCTACACCTTC. Its translation is CASSFIRRDRGRDYGYTF.

The rearrangement uses TRBV15 and TRBJ2-3; D not certain. With 1 base removed from V and 0 bases from J, the gap between germline ends came to 8 bases. The CDR3 has 15 amino acids. Germline values: CDR1 LNHNV, CDR2 YYDKDF (reference sequence). The CDR3 region has the DNA TGTGCCACCAGCAGAGCGGGTGGAAGCACAGATACGCAGTATTTT. Residues: CATSRAGGSTDTQYF.

Comment on this clone: Its ends do not fully match the called genes, so a read error is possible. The genes are TRBV2 and TRBJ2-6; D possibly corresponds to TRBD1 (6 bases). Germline V CDR1 and CDR2: SNHLY, FYNNEI. The CDR3 loop spans 15 amino acids. The chain's CDR3 is CASNQQGSGANGLTF. As DNA, the CDR3 is TGTGCCAGCAACCAACAGGGATCTGGGGCCAACGGCCTGACTTTC.

The gene calls are TRBV30 and TRBJ2-7; 7 bases align to TRBD2. This CDR3 contains 14 residues. V shed 7 bases, J shed 9 bases, and the junction held 18 bases outside the gene matches. The germline V gene encodes CDR1 GTSNPN and CDR2 SVGIG (reference sequence). The CDR3 loop is CAFYHLSGGSVQYF. Here the CDR3 DNA reads TGTGCCTTCTACCATTTATCGGGAGGATCGGTGCAGTACTTC.

This chain uses TRBV5-1 with TRBJ2-4, with D tentatively TRBD2 (6 bases). The CDR3 length is 13 residues. The germline V gene has CDR1 SGHRS and CDR2 YFSETQ. The V end was cut by 4 bases, the J end by 1 base, with 6 bases between. The CDR3 here is CASSGGAKNIQYF. As DNA, the CDR3 is TGCGCCAGCAGCGGAGGGGCCAAAAACATTCAGTACTTC.

The chain uses TRBV6-5 and TRBJ1-6; D is possibly TRBD1 (6 bases). The germline V and J ends were trimmed by 4 bases and 5 bases, with 12 bases remaining between them. Germline V gene lookup returns CDR1 MNHEY and CDR2 SVGAGI. There are 15 residues in the CDR3. The CDR3 loop reads CASSSGTRHNSPLHF. For the CDR3, the DNA is TGTGCCAGCAGTTCCGGGACAAGACATAATTCACCCCTCCACTTT.